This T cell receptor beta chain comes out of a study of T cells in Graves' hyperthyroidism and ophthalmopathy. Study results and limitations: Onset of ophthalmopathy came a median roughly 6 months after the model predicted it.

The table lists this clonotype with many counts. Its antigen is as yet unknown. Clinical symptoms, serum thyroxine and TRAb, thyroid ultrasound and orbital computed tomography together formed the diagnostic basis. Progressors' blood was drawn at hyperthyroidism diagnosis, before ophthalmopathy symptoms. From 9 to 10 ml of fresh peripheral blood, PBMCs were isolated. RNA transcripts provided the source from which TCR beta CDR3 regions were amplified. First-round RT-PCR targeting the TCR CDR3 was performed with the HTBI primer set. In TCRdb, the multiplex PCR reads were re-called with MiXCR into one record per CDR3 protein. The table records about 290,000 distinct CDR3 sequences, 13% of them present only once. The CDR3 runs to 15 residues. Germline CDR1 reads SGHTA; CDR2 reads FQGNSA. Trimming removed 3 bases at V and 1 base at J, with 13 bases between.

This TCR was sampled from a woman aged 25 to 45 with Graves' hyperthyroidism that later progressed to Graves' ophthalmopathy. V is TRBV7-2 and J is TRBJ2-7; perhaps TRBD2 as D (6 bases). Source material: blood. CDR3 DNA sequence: TGTGCCAGCAGCTTCTCTGGGGAGGCGTCCTACGAGCAGTACTTC. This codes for CASSFSGEASYEQYF.